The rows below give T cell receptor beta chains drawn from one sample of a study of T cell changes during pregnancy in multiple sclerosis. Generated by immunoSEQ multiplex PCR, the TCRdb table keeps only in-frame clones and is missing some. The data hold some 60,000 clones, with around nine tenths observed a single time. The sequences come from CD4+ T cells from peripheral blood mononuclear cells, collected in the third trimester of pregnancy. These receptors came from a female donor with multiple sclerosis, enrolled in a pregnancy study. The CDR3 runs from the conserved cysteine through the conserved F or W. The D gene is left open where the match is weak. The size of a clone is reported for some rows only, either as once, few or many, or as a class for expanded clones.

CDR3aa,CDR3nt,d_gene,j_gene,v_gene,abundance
CASSTQRGQPQHF,TGTGCCAGTAGTACCCAAAGAGGACAGCCCCAGCATTTT,.,TRBJ1-5,TRBV19,.
CASSLSKNTEAFF,TGTGCCAGCAGCCTGAGTAAGAACACTGAAGCTTTCTTT,.,TRBJ1-1,TRBV7-2,.
CASSIQGNEKLFF,TGCGCCAGCAGTATACAGGGGAATGAAAAACTGTTTTTT,TRBD1,TRBJ1-4,TRBV5-1,.
CASRDRVNEQYF,TGTGCCAGCAGGGACAGGGTCAACGAGCAGTACTTC,TRBD1,TRBJ2-7,TRBV6-5,.
CSVGQGSNEKLFF,TGCAGCGTTGGCCAGGGATCTAATGAAAAACTGTTTTTT,.,TRBJ1-4,TRBV29-1,.
CASSRSNRGGTYNEQFF,TGTGCCAGTAGTAGATCCAACAGGGGTGGCACCTACAATGAGCAGTTCTTC,TRBD1,TRBJ2-1,TRBV19,.
CASSQERRTSGDNEQFF,TGCGCCAGCAGCCAAGAGCGGAGGACTAGCGGAGACAATGAGCAGTTCTTC,TRBD2,TRBJ2-1,TRBV4-1,few
CASSSRQGNPEAFF,TGTGCCAGCAGCTCCCGACAGGGAAACCCTGAAGCTTTCTTT,TRBD1,TRBJ1-1,TRBV11-1,.
CASSQGRAEAFF,TGTGCCAGCTCTCAGGGTAGGGCTGAAGCTTTCTTT,.,TRBJ1-1,TRBV18,.
CASSLVVAGVGNEQFF,TGTGCCAGCAGCTTGGTTGTAGCGGGAGTCGGCAATGAGCAGTTCTTC,TRBD2,TRBJ2-1,TRBV7-8,.
CAWIQGAGYGYTF,TGTGCCTGGATTCAGGGGGCGGGCTATGGCTACACCTTC,TRBD1,TRBJ1-2,TRBV30,.
CASSLAASGGTTDTQYF,TGCGCCAGCAGCTTGGCCGCTAGCGGGGGTACCACAGATACGCAGTATTTT,TRBD2,TRBJ2-3,TRBV5-1,.
CASSPPGREGNTEAFF,TGTGCCAGCTCGCCTCCGGGCCGGGAGGGGAACACTGAAGCTTTCTTT,.,TRBJ1-1,TRBV18,.
CASSLRTGLLADNTGELFF,TGCGCCAGCAGCTTGAGGACAGGGCTGCTAGCGGATAACACCGGGGAGCTGTTTTTT,.,TRBJ2-2,TRBV5-1,.
CASSTGVAGELFF,TGTGCCAGCAGTACCGGAGTTGCCGGGGAGCTGTTTTTT,.,TRBJ2-2,TRBV6-4,.
CASSLWAFSGNTIYF,TGTGCCAGCAGCTTATGGGCCTTCTCTGGAAACACCATATATTTT,.,TRBJ1-3,TRBV7-2,.
CASSLDRGRATNEKLFF,TGTGCCAGCAGCTTGGACAGGGGGAGAGCCACTAATGAAAAACTGTTTTTT,TRBD1,TRBJ1-4,TRBV7-9,once
CAWSTQGGTDTQYF,TGTGCCTGGAGTACCCAGGGGGGCACAGATACGCAGTATTTT,TRBD1,TRBJ2-3,TRBV30,once
CAWSVVGLATHTQYF,TGTGCCTGGAGTGTAGTGGGACTAGCGACTCATACGCAGTATTTT,TRBD2,TRBJ2-3,TRBV30,.
CASSSDSDTDTQYF,TGTGCCAGCAGCTCCGACAGTGACACAGATACGCAGTATTTT,.,TRBJ2-3,TRBV5-4,.